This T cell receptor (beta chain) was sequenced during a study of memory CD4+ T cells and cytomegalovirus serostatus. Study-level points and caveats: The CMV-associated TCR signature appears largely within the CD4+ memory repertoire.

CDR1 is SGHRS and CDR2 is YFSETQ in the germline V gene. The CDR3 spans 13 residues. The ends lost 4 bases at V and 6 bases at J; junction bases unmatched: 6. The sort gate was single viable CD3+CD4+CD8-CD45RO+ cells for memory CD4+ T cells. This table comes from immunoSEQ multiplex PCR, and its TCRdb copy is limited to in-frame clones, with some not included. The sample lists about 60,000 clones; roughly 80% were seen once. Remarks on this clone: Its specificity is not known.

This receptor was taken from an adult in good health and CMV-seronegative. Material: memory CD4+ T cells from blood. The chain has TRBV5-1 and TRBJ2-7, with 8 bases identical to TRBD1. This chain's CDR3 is CASSPDRGREQYF. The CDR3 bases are TGCGCCAGCAGCCCTGACAGGGGACGCGAGCAGTACTTC.